The 13 T cell receptor beta chains listed next were all sequenced from one sample in a study of early T cells in non-severe SARS-CoV-2 infection. Via MiXCR, TCRdb re-called the 5' RACE reads, giving one row per CDR3 protein. This sample yields about 110,000 distinct CDR3 sequences, of which 10% to 15% are seen a single time; approximately 4% belongs to the top ten. Sequencing was performed on whole blood, taken at baseline. Receptors were obtained from an adult who was a healthcare worker with PCR-confirmed SARS-CoV-2 infection or an uninfected control (not recorded which).

This clonotype was counted only a few times. V is TRBV6-5 and J is TRBJ1-1, with a possible D match to TRBD1 (5 bases). The CDR3 runs to 13 residues. Germline V CDR1 and CDR2: MNHEY, SVGAGI. V was clipped by 6 bases and J by 7 bases, with 15 bases between them. The CDR3 here is CASSYRTGLEAFF. CDR3 nucleotide sequence: TGTGCCAGCAGCTACAGGACGGGACTTGAAGCTTTCTTT.

This clonotype was seen a few times. Sequence at one end of the junction differs from germline and may be a read error. The gene calls are TRBV20-1 and TRBJ2-5; D may be TRBD2 (6 bases). The CDR3 runs 11 residues. Germline V gives CDR1 DFQATT, CDR2 SNEGSKA (reference sequence). The DNA for the CDR3 is TGCAGTGCTAGAGATGTAGGGGAGGCCCCCTTC. Its protein product is CSARDVGEAPF.

The chain employs TRBV5-1 and TRBJ2-5; 9 bases line up with TRBD2. The CDR3 consists of 16 residues. Losses at the gene ends were 5 bases for V and 4 bases for J; bases not matched to a gene: 12. Germline V lookup: CDR1 SGHRS, CDR2 YFSETQ. The CDR3 DNA is TGCGCCAGCAGGCGTGAGGGACTAGCATCCGCAGAGACCCAGTACTTC. Protein product: CASRREGLASAETQYF.

The rearrangement joins TRBV5-4 to TRBJ1-2; unclear D gene. The length of the CDR3 is 13 residues. In germline, CDR1 is SGHNT, CDR2 YYREEE (reference sequence). The V and J ends lost 1 base and 2 bases respectively, with 6 bases between them. The CDR3 sequence is CASSLKPNYGYTF. Written as DNA, the CDR3 is TGTGCCAGCAGCTTGAAGCCGAACTATGGCTACACCTTC.

The V gene is TRBV20-1, the J gene TRBJ2-3; 7 nucleotides align to TRBD1. Germline CDR1 DFQATT, CDR2 SNEGSKA (reference sequence). V dropped 6 bases and J dropped 2; count of bases not matched to a gene: 2. The CDR3 is 12 amino acids. CDR3 coding DNA: TGCAGTGCGGGACAGTACACAGATACGCAGTATTTT. This translates into CSAGQYTDTQYF.

Written as DNA, the CDR3 is TGTGCCAGCAGCCCGCTGGGTTATCGAGCGGAGTCAAGAGATCTGACCCAGTACTTC. It encodes CASSPLGYRAESRDLTQYF. V is TRBV5-6 and J is TRBJ2-5, with D possibly being TRBD2 (5 bases). The CDR3 has 19 amino acids. V was shortened by 4 bases and J by 7 bases, with 32 bases between the two germline ends. The V gene's germline CDR1 is SGHDT and CDR2 YYEEEE.

This clonotype was picked up a small number of times. This chain uses TRBV6-4 with TRBJ2-3; 10 bases agree with TRBD2. This CDR3 contains 17 residues. Losses at the gene ends were 5 bases for V and 0 bases for J; bases not matched to a gene: 8. CDR1 and CDR2 from the germline V gene are MRHNA and SNTAGT. The CDR3 here is CASSIAGGYPSTDTQYF. The DNA of the CDR3 is TGTGCCAGCAGTATAGCGGGGGGCTACCCTAGCACAGATACGCAGTATTTT.

This clonotype was seen only a few times. This sequence joins TRBV5-4 and TRBJ2-1; maybe TRBD1 (5 bases). CDR1 SGHNT and CDR2 YYREEE come from the germline V gene (reference sequence). Trimming cost V 0 bases and J 6 bases, with 16 bases left between them. The CDR3 runs 16 residues. CDR3 sequence (DNA): TGTGCCAGCAGCTTGGAAGGCAGGGAAGGTGGCAATGAGCAGTTCTTC. This gives the protein CASSLEGREGGNEQFF. Full variable domain (remainder filled in from reference TRBV5-4 and TRBJ2-1): ETGVTQSPTHLIKTRGQQVTLRCSSQSGHNTVSWYQQALGQGPQFIFQYYREEENGRGNFPPRFSGLQFPNYSSELNVNALELDDSALYLCASSLEGREGGNEQFFGPGTRLTVL.

This clonotype was observed a handful of times. CDR3 DNA: TGCGCCAGCAGCTTGGAGGCAGCCACTGAAGCTTTCTTT. Its translation: CASSLEAATEAFF. The chain is built from TRBV5-1 and TRBJ1-1; no clear D gene. The germline CDR1 and CDR2 sequences are SGHRS and YFSETQ. There are 13 residues in the CDR3. V lost 0 bases and J lost 4, with 7 bases in between.

The chain carries TRBV12-3 or TRBV12-4 and TRBJ2-1; 8 bases line up with TRBD2. The CDR3 sequence is 15 residues long. J lost 4 bases, V lost 6 bases, and 8 bases had no gene match. The CDR3 loop is CASRPAGVGYNEQFF. CDR3 coding DNA: TGTGCCAGCAGACCAGCGGGAGTGGGGTACAATGAGCAGTTCTTC.

This clonotype was counted at least ten times. For the CDR3, the DNA is TGTGCCAGCAGTTTAGAACTCGGGATAGAAATTTTTACGGATGGCTACACCTTC. Its protein product is CASSLELGIEIFTDGYTF. The V gene is TRBV28, the J gene TRBJ1-2; no clear D gene. Trimming removed 2 bases at V and 6 bases at J, with 25 bases between. CDR3 length equals 18 residues. Germline V gene sequence: CDR1 MDHEN, CDR2 SYDVKM.

This clonotype was detected a few times. V gene TRBV28 combines with J gene TRBJ1-1; no firm D call. The germline gives CDR1 MDHEN, CDR2 SYDVKM. Between the trimmed V and J ends, which lost 2 bases and 8 bases, there was a span of 12 bases. This CDR3 is built from 13 residues. CDR3 region: CASSLVDSGEAFF. CDR3 nucleotides: TGTGCCAGCAGTTTAGTGGATTCTGGGGAAGCTTTCTTT.

The chain is built from TRBV5-4 and TRBJ2-7; D is unresolved. V was shortened by 4 bases and J by 0 bases, with 14 bases between the two germline ends. The CDR3 is 15 amino acids. Per the germline V gene, CDR1 is SGHNT and CDR2 is YYREEE (reference sequence). DNA for the CDR3: TGTGCCAGCAGCCCGGCCTCGTCCCCCTCCTACGAGCAGTACTTC. Translating it yields CASSPASSPSYEQYF.